These 18 T cell receptor beta chains came from one sample sequenced in a study of vaccination and CD4 T cells after COVID-19. Treatment in this sample: roughly ten-day PBMC culture with coronavirus spike peptide pools or control peptides (ViraFEST assay). The antigens of these receptors remain unknown. The Oncomine TCR Beta short-read assay generated sequence data from the DNA of cultured CD4+ T cells. In TCRdb, the PCR reads were re-called with MiXCR into one record per CDR3 protein. The sample lists under 15,000 distinct CDR3 sequences; 58% were seen once. The specimen was cultured CD4+ T cells from blood, collected after SARS-CoV-2 vaccination. The receptor set was obtained from a human donor with COVID-19.

This clonotype showed up just once. This chain links TRBV4-3 with TRBJ1-2; D gene uncertain. V gave up 0 bases and J gave up 5 bases, with 7 bases separating them. Germline assignment: CDR1 LGHNA and CDR2 YSLEER. The CDR3 sequence is 13 residues long. The CDR3 region is CASSQDSHYGYTF. The CDR3 DNA reads TGCGCCAGCAGCCAAGATAGTCATTATGGCTACACCTTC.

The genes are TRBV7-2 and TRBJ2-1; D is unresolved. The ends were cut back, 1 base at V and 12 bases at J, with 4 bases in the middle. CDR3 length equals 10 residues. Germline lookup yields CDR1 SGHTA and CDR2 FQGNSA. CDR3: CASSLGVQFF. The CDR3, as DNA: TGTGCCAGCAGCTTAGGGGTGCAGTTCTTC.

This chain joins TRBV20-1 and TRBJ2-7; TRBD2 aligns across 12 bases. Germline V gene sequence: CDR1 DFQATT, CDR2 SNEGSKA (reference sequence). Trimming took 5 bases from V and 4 from J; bases not matched to a gene: 12. The CDR3 runs 16 residues. CDR3 protein: CSAERTSGTLSYEQYF. The CDR3 nucleotides read TGCAGTGCTGAACGGACTAGCGGGACTTTATCTTACGAGCAGTACTTC.

The chain uses TRBV7-8 and TRBJ1-2, with 7 bases aligning to TRBD1. From germline, CDR1 is SGHVS and CDR2 FQNEAQ. V lost 5 bases and J lost 1; bases outside the gene matches: 10. This CDR3 comprises 16 residues. The CDR3 DNA reads as TGTGCCAGCAGCCTACAGGGGCAGCCGGGTAACTATGGCTACACCTTC. It yields the protein CASSLQGQPGNYGYTF. Full variable domain (rest looked up from reference TRBV7-8 and TRBJ1-2): GAGVSQSPRYKVAKRGQDVALRCDPISGHVSLFWYQQALGQGPEFLTYFQNEAQLDKSGLPSDRFFAERPEGSVSTLKIQRTQQEDSAVYLCASSLQGQPGNYGYTFGSGTRLTVV.

By proportion, this clonotype is large (0.1 to 1%). The chain combines TRBV6-1 with TRBJ2-7; 14 positions agree with TRBD2. Germline CDR1 is MNHNS and CDR2 is SASEGT. V shed 6 bases, J shed 0 bases, and the junction held 7 bases outside the gene matches. The CDR3 extends over 17 amino acids. The CDR3: CASRRTSGGSSSYEQYF. The CDR3 DNA is TGTGCCAGCAGGAGGACTAGCGGGGGGTCGAGCTCCTACGAGCAGTACTTC.

By share of the sample, this clonotype is medium-sized (0.01 to 0.1%). The J gene is TRBJ1-6, the V gene TRBV11-3; D is unclear. This CDR3 has 15 residues. The germline V and J ends were trimmed by 0 bases and 10 bases, with 13 bases remaining between them. CDR1 is SGHNT, CDR2 YENEEA, per germline. CDR3 region: CASSLDSRAGSPLHF. Written as DNA, the CDR3 is TGTGCCAGCAGCTTAGATAGTCGGGCTGGGTCACCCCTCCACTTT.

The rearrangement uses TRBV6-5 and TRBJ2-7; D tentatively reads TRBD1 or TRBD2 (5 bases each). This CDR3 is built from 13 residues. Per germline, CDR1 MNHEY and CDR2 SVGAGI. Trimming shortened V by 2 bases and J by 4 bases, and 9 bases separated the two germline ends. The CDR3 reads CASSYQGPYEQYF. DNA of the CDR3: TGTGCCAGCAGTTACCAGGGACCTTACGAGCAGTACTTC.

The J gene is TRBJ2-7, the V gene TRBV2; 11 bases are shared with TRBD2. The CDR3 has 14 residues. Per germline, CDR1 SNHLY and CDR2 FYNNEI. V trimming: 4 bases; J trimming: 3 bases; junction bases outside the gene matches: 2. The CDR3 here is CASSGLAGYYEQYF. CDR3 in DNA: TGTGCCAGCAGTGGACTAGCGGGGTACTACGAGCAGTACTTC.

The table lists this clonotype with a few counts. The chain has TRBV7-3 and TRBJ1-2; TRBD1 matches at 11 bases. Trimming took 5 bases from V and 7 from J; bases not matched to a gene: 6. The CDR3 is 14 residues long. Looked up from germline, CDR1 is SGHTA and CDR2 is FQGTGA. The CDR3 is CASSPGTGGGGYTF. In DNA form, the CDR3 reads TGTGCCAGCAGCCCGGGGACAGGGGGAGGTGGCTACACCTTC.

The V call is TRBV6-2 or TRBV6-3, the J call TRBJ1-2; D possibly corresponds to TRBD1 (5 bases). V was pared by 7 bases and J by 4 bases, with 19 bases between. The CDR3 totals 15 residues. The V gene's germline CDR1 is MNHEY and CDR2 SVGEGT. The chain's CDR3 is CASKNGGEPLYGYTF. The DNA for the CDR3 is TGTGCCAGCAAAAACGGGGGGGAACCCCTCTATGGCTACACCTTC.

V is TRBV7-6 and J is TRBJ2-7, with TRBD1 matching over 9 bases. The V and J ends lost 0 bases and 2 bases, in that order; junction bases with no gene match: 2. Germline lookup yields CDR1 SGHVS and CDR2 FNYEAQ. The CDR3 contains 15 residues. CDR3 DNA sequence: TGTGCCAGCAGCTTAGCGGGACAGGGTCCCTACGAGCAGTACTTC. Translating it yields CASSLAGQGPYEQYF.

The chain recombines TRBV6-1 with TRBJ2-3, with no clear D. CDR1 is MNHNS, CDR2 SASEGT, per germline. This CDR3 contains 15 residues. Trimming shortened V by 4 bases and J by 0 bases, and 11 bases separated the two germline ends. The CDR3: CASSAPPSSTDTQYF. The CDR3 DNA reads as TGTGCCAGCAGTGCTCCACCTAGTAGCACAGATACGCAGTATTTT.

The gene calls are TRBV20-1 and TRBJ1-5; TRBD1 might be the D (6 bases). Germline V gene sequence: CDR1 DFQATT, CDR2 SNEGSKA (reference sequence). V lost 5 bases and J lost 3, with 11 bases in between. The CDR3 is made up of 13 amino acids. In nucleotides, the CDR3 is TGCAGTGCTGAGGGGGGGGCCAATCAGCCCCAGCATTTT. It translates to CSAEGGANQPQHF.

This sequence joins TRBV7-3 and TRBJ1-1, with 7 positions matching TRBD1. Germline loops: CDR1 SGHTA, CDR2 FQGTGA. CDR3 length equals 15 residues. With 5 bases clipped from V and 4 bases from J, the junction kept 10 bases outside the gene matches. The CDR3 nucleotides are TGTGCCAGCAGCCCCATCACCAGGGGGGGCACTGAAGCTTTCTTT. Protein: CASSPITRGGTEAFF.

This CDR3 reads CASRRPGDEQYF. In nucleotides, the CDR3 is TGTGCAAGTCGACGACCGGGGGACGAGCAGTACTTC. The V and J genes are TRBV12-2 and TRBJ2-7; the table calls TRBD1, which could not be checked here. TRBV12-2 is classified as a pseudogene. CDR3 length: 12 residues.

CDR3 protein: CSAPRPVSSYEQYF. CDR3 nucleotides: TGCAGTGCCCCTAGACCCGTGAGCTCCTACGAGCAGTACTTC. The chain is built from TRBV20-1 and TRBJ2-7; D ambiguous. The CDR3 has 14 residues. Trimming left V 6 bases short and J 0 bases short, with 15 bases between. Germline V gives CDR1 DFQATT, CDR2 SNEGSKA (reference sequence).

The CDR3 DNA sequence: TGTGCCAGCAGTCCTCCGGGACTAGCATACGAGCAGTACTTC. It translates to CASSPPGLAYEQYF. V is TRBV6-1 and J is TRBJ2-7; 9 bases align to TRBD2. With 5 bases clipped from V and 4 bases from J, the junction kept 6 bases outside the gene matches. There are 14 residues in the CDR3. CDR1 and CDR2 (germline): MNHNS, SASEGT.

This clonotype came up a few times. The chain employs TRBV6-2 or TRBV6-3 and TRBJ1-5; 8 nucleotides line up with TRBD1. Germline V lookup: CDR1 MNHEY, CDR2 SVGEGT. The CDR3 contains 14 residues. Germline trimming cut 2 bases from V and 4 bases from J; bases unmatched to any gene: 1. In nucleotides, the CDR3 is TGTGCCAGCAGTTACACAGGGGGAAATCAGCCCCAGCATTTT. As protein: CASSYTGGNQPQHF.